This T cell receptor beta chain was sequenced in a study of blood T cell repertoires in COVID-19. Overall study: Both acute and convalescent COVID-19 samples were obtained from the United States, Italy and Spain.

Sequencing was performed with immunoSEQ multiplex PCR; in TCRdb, only in-frame clones are kept and a portion is missing. The table records approximately 90,000 clones, over 75% of them present only once. The CDR3 spans 14 residues. The germline V gene has CDR1 MDHEN and CDR2 SYDVKM. The ends were cut back, 2 bases at V and 8 bases at J, with 12 bases in the middle. The sample comprised peripheral blood. The receptor's source is a human donor with acute or convalescent COVID-19. The donor label of this sample is uncertain. V usage is TRBV28 and J usage is TRBJ1-4; D uncertain. CDR3 protein: CASSLRSLREKLFF. The CDR3 DNA sequence: TGTGCCAGCAGTTTAAGGTCACTACGGGAAAAACTGTTTTTT. The complete variable domain, with remaining parts taken from reference TRBV28 and TRBJ1-4, reads DVKVTQSSRYLVKRTGEKVFLECVQDMDHENMFWYRQDPGLGLRLIYFSYDVKMKEKGDIPEGYSVSREKKERFSLILESASTNQTSMYLCASSLRSLREKLFFGSGTQLSVL.